This entry describes one T cell receptor (beta chain). The target antigen is unknown. Germline CDR1 reads SGHTA; CDR2 reads FQGTGA. This CDR3 region has 13 residues. V was cut by 4 bases and J by 6 bases, with 13 bases left in between. These data originate in a study of OX40 agonist ivuxolimab in advanced cancers. Study at large: Patients were dosed intravenously with ivuxolimab at 0.01 to 10 mg/kg every 2 weeks. Subjects had a mean age of about 61 years, with a range of about 23 to 90; 82.7% were male.

General study points: Some nonresponders likewise displayed low normalized T-cell clonal expansion.

Sequencing was performed with immunoSEQ multiplex PCR; in TCRdb, only in-frame clones are kept and a portion is missing. The table has roughly 18,000 clones, around 83% seen once. The material was CD4+ or CD8+ T cells sorted from blood, obtained in a trial of the OX40 agonist ivuxolimab. The source is an adult with an advanced solid tumor such as melanoma, head and neck, liver or kidney cancer. The rearrangement uses TRBV7-3 and TRBJ2-7, with D perhaps matching TRBD2 (6 bases). The CDR3, as DNA: TGTGCCAGCAGCTCCGGGAGAGCCGGCGAGCAGTACTTC. This sequence encodes CASSSGRAGEQYF.